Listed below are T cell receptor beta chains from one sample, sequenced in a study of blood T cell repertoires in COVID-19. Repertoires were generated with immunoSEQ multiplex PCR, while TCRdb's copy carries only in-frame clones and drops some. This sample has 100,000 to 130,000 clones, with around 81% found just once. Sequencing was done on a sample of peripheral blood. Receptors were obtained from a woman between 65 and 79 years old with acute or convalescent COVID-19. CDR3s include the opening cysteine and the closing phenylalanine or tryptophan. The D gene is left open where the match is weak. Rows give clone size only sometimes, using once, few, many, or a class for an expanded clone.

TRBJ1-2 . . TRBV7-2 CASSPETGNYGYTF TGTGCCAGCAGCCCCGAGACAGGAAACTATGGCTACACCTTC
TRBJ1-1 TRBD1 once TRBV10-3 CAIRPQGLGAEAFF TGTGCCATCAGGCCACAGGGGCTGGGGGCTGAAGCTTTCTTT
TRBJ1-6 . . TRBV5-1 CASSFEGVDSPLHF TGCGCCAGCAGCTTTGAGGGGGTGGATTCACCCCTCCACTTT
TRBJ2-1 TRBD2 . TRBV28 CASSAGTSGNARQFF TGTGCCAGCAGTGCCGGGACTAGCGGAAACGCAAGGCAGTTCTTC
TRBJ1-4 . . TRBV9 CASSRTGTVNEKLFF TGTGCCAGCAGTCGAACCGGGACTGTGAATGAAAAACTGTTTTTT
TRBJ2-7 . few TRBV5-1 CASRFRDTTYEQYF TGCGCCAGCAGGTTCAGGGACACAACCTACGAGCAGTACTTC
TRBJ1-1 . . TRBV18 CASSPRGMGNTEAFF TGTGCCAGCTCACCCCGAGGGATGGGGAACACTGAAGCTTTCTTT
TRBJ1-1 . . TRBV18 CASSPGRSEAFF TGTGCCAGCTCACCAGGGCGAAGTGAAGCTTTCTTT
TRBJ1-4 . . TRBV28 CASSLSGTTEKLFF TGTGCCAGCAGCCTTAGCGGGACTACCGAAAAACTGTTTTTT
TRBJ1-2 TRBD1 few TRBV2 CASSEWTGNYGYTF TGTGCCAGCAGTGAATGGACAGGGAACTATGGCTACACCTTC
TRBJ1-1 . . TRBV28 CASSSFRGVNTEAFF TGTGCCAGCAGTTCATTCAGGGGCGTGAACACTGAAGCTTTCTTT
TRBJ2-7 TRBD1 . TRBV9 CASSVGTGITSYEQYF TGTGCCAGCAGCGTAGGGACAGGGATTACCTCCTACGAGCAGTACTTC
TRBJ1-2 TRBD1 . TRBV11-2 CASSLDRGRGYTF TGTGCCAGCAGCTTGGACAGGGGGCGCGGCTACACCTTC
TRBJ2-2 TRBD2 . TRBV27 CASSYRGGMAGELFF TGTGCCAGCAGTTACCGGGGGGGCATGGCCGGGGAGCTGTTTTTT
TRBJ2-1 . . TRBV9 CASSVVPREVQFF TGTGCCAGCAGCGTAGTCCCAAGGGAGGTGCAGTTCTTC
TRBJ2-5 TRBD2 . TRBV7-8 CASSPGVAGEETQYF TGTGCCAGCAGCCCCGGGGTAGCGGGAGAAGAGACCCAGTACTTC
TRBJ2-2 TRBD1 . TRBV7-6 CASSSEQGIVGELFF TGTGCCAGCAGTTCTGAACAGGGGATCGTCGGGGAGCTGTTTTTT
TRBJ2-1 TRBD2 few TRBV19 CASSPGTGPFGTSGRGSYNEQFF TGTGCCAGTTCCCCCGGGACAGGTCCTTTCGGGACTAGCGGGAGAGGCTCCTACAATGAGCAGTTCTTC
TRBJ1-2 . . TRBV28 CASRLQGSNYGYTF TGTGCCAGCCGGCTTCAGGGGTCTAACTATGGCTACACCTTC
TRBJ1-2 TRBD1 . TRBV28 CASSRDRRSRGGYTF TGTGCCAGCAGCCGGGACAGGAGATCTCGGGGTGGCTACACCTTC
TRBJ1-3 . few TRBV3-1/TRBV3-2 CASSPARDDTIYF TGTGCCAGCAGCCCGGCTCGGGATGACACCATATATTTT
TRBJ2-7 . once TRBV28 CASSLDSSFSEQYF TGTGCCAGCAGTCTTGACAGTTCCTTCTCCGAGCAGTACTTC
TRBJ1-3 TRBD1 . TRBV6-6 CASSYADRVGGNTIYF TGTGCCAGCAGTTACGCCGACAGGGTTGGAGGAAACACCATATATTTT
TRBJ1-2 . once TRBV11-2 CASSLSGVGYTF TGTGCCAGCAGCTTGTCAGGGGTCGGCTACACCTTC
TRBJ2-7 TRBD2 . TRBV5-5 CASSSIPLAGFDEQYF TGTGCCAGCAGCTCAATCCCTCTAGCGGGGTTTGACGAGCAGTACTTC
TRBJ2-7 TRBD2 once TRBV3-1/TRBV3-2 CASSRTGLAGGYEQYF TGTGCCAGCAGCCGAACCGGACTAGCGGGAGGCTACGAGCAGTACTTC